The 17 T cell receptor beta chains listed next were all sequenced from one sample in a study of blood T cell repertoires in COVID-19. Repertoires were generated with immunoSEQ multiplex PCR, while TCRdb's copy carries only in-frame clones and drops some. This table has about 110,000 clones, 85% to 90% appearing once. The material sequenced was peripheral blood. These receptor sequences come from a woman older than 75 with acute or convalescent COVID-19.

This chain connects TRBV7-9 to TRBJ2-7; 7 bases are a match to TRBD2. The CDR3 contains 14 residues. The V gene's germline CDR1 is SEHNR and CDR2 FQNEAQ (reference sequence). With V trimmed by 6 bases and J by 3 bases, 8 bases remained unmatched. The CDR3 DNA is TGTGCCAGCAGGAGGATGGGAGGGGACTACGAGCAGTACTTC. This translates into CASRRMGGDYEQYF.

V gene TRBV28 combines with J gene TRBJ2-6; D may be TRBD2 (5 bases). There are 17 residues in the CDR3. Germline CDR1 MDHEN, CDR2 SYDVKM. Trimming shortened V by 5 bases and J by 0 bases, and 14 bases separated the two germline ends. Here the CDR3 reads CASSPQGLYSGANVLTF. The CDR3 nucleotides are TGTGCCAGCAGTCCCCAAGGACTGTACTCTGGGGCCAACGTCCTGACTTTC.

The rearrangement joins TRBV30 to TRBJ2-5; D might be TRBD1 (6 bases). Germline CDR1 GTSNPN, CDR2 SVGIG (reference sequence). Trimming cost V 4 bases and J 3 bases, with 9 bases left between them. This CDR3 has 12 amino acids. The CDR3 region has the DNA TGTGCCTGGAACAGGGTTGAAGAGACCCAGTACTTC. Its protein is CAWNRVEETQYF.

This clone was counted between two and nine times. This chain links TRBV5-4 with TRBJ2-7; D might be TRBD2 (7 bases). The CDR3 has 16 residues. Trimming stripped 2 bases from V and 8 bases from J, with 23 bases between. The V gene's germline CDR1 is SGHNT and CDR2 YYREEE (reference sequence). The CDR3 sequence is CASSFEKRGASLKQYF. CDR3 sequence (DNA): TGTGCCAGCAGCTTCGAGAAACGGGGGGCCTCCCTAAAGCAGTACTTC.

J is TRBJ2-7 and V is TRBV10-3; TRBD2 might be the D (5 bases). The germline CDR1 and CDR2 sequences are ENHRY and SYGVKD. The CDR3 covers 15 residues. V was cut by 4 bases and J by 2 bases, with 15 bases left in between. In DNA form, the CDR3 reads TGTGCCATCAGTGGGCCCGCCGGGGATCCCTACGAGCAGTACTTC. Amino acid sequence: CAISGPAGDPYEQYF.

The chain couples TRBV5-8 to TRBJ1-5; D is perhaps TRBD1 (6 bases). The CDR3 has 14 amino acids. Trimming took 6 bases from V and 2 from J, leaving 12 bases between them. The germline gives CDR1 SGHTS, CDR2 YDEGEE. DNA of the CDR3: TGTGCCAGCAAAGGGGGTGAGGGCAATCAGCCCCAGCATTTT. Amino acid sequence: CASKGGEGNQPQHF.

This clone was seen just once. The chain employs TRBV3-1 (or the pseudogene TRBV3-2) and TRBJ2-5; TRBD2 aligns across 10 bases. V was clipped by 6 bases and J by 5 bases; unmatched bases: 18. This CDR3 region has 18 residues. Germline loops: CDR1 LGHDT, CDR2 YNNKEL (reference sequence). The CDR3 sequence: CASSLKWSGGALLETQYF. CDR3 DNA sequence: TGTGCCAGCAGTCTAAAATGGAGCGGGGGGGCCTTATTGGAGACCCAGTACTTC.

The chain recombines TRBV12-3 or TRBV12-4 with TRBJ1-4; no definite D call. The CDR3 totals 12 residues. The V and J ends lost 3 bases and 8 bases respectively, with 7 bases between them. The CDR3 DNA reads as TGTGCCAGCAGTTTCAGGCGAGAAAAACTGTTTTTT. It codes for CASSFRREKLFF.

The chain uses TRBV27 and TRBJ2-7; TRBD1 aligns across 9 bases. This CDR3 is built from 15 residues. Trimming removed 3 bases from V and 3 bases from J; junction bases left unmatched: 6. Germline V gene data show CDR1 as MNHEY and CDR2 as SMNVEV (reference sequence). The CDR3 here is CASSFIATGGYEQYF. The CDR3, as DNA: TGTGCCAGCAGTTTTATAGCGACAGGGGGCTACGAGCAGTACTTC.

The CDR3 is CASSPQGAGEKLFF. The DNA of the CDR3 is TGTGCCAGCTCACCTCAGGGGGCGGGTGAAAAACTGTTTTTT. V usage is TRBV18 and J usage is TRBJ1-4; 8 bases match TRBD1. From germline, CDR1 is KGHSH and CDR2 LQKENI. The CDR3 runs 14 residues. Trimming took 3 bases from V and 7 from J; bases not matched to a gene: 4.

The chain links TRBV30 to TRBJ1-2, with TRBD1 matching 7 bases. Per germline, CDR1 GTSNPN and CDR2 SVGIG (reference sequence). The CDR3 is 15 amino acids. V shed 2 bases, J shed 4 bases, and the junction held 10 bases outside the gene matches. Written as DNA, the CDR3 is TGTGCCTGGAGTTTGGGGAAGGGGGCTAGCTATGGCTACACCTTC. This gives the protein CAWSLGKGASYGYTF.

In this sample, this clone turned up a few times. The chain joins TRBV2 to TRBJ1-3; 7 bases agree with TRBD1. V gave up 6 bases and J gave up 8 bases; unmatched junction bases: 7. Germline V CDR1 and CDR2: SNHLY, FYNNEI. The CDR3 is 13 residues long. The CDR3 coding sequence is TGTGCCAGCAGACACCCACAGGGGTACACCATATATTTT. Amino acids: CASRHPQGYTIYF.

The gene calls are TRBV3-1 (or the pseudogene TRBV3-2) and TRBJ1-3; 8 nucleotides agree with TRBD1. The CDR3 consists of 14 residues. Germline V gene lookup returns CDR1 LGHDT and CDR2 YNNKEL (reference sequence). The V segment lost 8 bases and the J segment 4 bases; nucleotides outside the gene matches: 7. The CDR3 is CASGNRGLGNTIYF. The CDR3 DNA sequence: TGTGCCAGCGGGAACAGGGGGTTGGGAAACACCATATATTTT.

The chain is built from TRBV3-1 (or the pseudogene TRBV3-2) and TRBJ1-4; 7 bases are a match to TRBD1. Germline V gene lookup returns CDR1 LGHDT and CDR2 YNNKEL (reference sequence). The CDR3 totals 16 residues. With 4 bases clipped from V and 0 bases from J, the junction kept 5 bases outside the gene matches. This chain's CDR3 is CASSPGGTATNEKLFF. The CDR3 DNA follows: TGTGCCAGCAGCCCGGGGGGGACAGCAACTAATGAAAAACTGTTTTTT.

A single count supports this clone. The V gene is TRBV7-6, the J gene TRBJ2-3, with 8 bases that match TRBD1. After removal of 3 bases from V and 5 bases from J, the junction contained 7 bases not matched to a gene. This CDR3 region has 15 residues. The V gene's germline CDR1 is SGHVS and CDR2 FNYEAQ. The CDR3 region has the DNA TGTGCCAGCAGCTTTTCAGGGGGCAGGGGAGATACGCAGTATTTT. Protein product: CASSFSGGRGDTQYF.

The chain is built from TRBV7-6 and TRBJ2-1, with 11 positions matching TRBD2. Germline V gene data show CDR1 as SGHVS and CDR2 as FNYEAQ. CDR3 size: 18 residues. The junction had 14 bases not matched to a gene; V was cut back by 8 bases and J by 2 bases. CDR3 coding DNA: TGTGCCAGCTCCGGCGGGACTAGCGGCCCTCCGCCCTACAATGAGCAGTTCTTC. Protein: CASSGGTSGPPPYNEQFF.

CDR3: CASSQGVRGRFGQPQHF. CDR3 in DNA: TGTGCCAGCAGCCAAGGCGTCAGGGGAAGGTTTGGACAGCCCCAGCATTTT. The chain combines TRBV3-1 (or the pseudogene TRBV3-2) with TRBJ1-5; weak D call: TRBD1 (6 bases). Between the trimmed V and J ends, which lost 1 base and 7 bases, there was a span of 20 bases. The CDR3 consists of 17 residues. Germline loops: CDR1 LGHDT, CDR2 YNNKEL (reference sequence).